These 3 T cell receptor beta chains came from one sample sequenced in a study of HIV-infected patients and healthy controls. TCRdb fed the 5' RACE reads into MiXCR, producing one record per CDR3 protein. This sample has 15,000 to 20,000 distinct CDR3 sequences, with around 19% found just once. Sequencing was done on a sample of CD8+ T cells from blood. All receptors come from a human donor in good health.

CDR3 region: CASSTGTGGPYSNQPQHF. CDR3 nucleotides: TGTGCCAGCAGCACCGGGACAGGGGGACCGTATAGCAATCAGCCCCAGCATTTT. The chain carries TRBV7-6 and TRBJ1-5; the match to TRBD1 covers 11 bases. CDR3 length: 18 residues. Germline loops: CDR1 SGHVS, CDR2 FNYEAQ. V dropped 5 bases and J dropped 0; count of bases not matched to a gene: 9.

This clonotype was seen many times. V is TRBV2 and J is TRBJ2-1; 7 bases are a match to TRBD1. CDR1 and CDR2 (germline): SNHLY, FYNNEI. The V and J ends lost 2 bases and 4 bases, in that order; junction bases with no gene match: 5. The CDR3 sequence is 15 residues long. This chain's CDR3 is CASSEPGQVYNEQFF. CDR3 in DNA: TGTGCCAGCAGTGAACCCGGACAGGTTTACAATGAGCAGTTCTTC. The whole variable domain, remainder taken from reference TRBV2 and TRBJ2-1, is EPEVTQTPSHQVTQMGQEVILRCVPISNHLYFYWYRQILGQKVEFLVSFYNNEISEKSEIFDDQFSVERPDGSNFTLKIRSTKLEDSAMYFCASSEPGQVYNEQFFGPGTRLTVL.

This clonotype was detected a few times. The CDR3 DNA is TGCGCCAGCAGCCAAAAATGGCGGTCATACACAGATACGCAGTATTTT. Translated: CASSQKWRSYTDTQYF. This rearrangement joins TRBV4-3 to TRBJ2-3; D unclear. CDR1 LGHNA and CDR2 YSLEER come from the germline V gene. V lost 2 bases and J 2 bases, leaving 14 bases between the germline ends. The CDR3 extends over 16 amino acids.